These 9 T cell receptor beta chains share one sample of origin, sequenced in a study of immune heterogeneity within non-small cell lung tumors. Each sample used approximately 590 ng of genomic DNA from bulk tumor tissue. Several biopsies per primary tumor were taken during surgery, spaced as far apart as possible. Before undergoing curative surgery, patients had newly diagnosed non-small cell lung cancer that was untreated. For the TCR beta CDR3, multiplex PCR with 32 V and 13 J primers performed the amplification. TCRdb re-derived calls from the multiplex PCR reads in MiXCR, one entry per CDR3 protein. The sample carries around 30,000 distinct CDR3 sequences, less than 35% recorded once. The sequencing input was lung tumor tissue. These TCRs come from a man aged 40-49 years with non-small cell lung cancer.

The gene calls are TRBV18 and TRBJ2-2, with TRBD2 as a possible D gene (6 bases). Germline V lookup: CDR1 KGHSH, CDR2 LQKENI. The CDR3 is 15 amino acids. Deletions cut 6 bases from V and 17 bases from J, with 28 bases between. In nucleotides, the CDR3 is TGTGCCAGCTCGCAGGAGGGACGTGGCACCGGGGCCCTCTTTTTT. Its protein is CASSQEGRGTGALFF.

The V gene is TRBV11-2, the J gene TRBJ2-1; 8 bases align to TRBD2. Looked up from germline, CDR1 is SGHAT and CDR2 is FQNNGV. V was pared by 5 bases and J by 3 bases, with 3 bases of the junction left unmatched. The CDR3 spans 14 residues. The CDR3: CASSRGTSYNEQFF. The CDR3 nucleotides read TGTGCCAGCAGCCGTGGGACTAGCTACAATGAGCAGTTCTTC.

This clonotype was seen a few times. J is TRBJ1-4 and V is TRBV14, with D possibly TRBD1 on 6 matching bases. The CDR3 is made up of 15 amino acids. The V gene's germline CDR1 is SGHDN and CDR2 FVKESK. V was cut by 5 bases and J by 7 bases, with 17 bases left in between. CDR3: CASSGLRGRGEKLFF. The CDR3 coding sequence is TGTGCCAGCAGCGGTTTGAGGGGCAGGGGTGAAAAACTGTTTTTT.

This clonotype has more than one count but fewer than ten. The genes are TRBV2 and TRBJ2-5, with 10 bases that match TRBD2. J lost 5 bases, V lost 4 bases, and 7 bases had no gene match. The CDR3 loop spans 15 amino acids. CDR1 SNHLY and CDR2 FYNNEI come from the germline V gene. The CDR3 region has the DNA TGTGCCAGCAGTGCTCTAGCGGGAGTGGGGGAGACCCAGTACTTC. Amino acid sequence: CASSALAGVGETQYF.

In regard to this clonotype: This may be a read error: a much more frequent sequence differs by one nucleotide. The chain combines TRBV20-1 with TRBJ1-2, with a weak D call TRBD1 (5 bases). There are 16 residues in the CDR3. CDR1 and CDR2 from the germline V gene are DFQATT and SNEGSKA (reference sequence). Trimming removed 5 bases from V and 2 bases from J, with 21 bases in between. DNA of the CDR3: TGCAGTGCTGGTTTAGCGGGAGGGGTTGGGAACTATGGCTACACCTTC. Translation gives CSAGLAGGVGNYGYTF.

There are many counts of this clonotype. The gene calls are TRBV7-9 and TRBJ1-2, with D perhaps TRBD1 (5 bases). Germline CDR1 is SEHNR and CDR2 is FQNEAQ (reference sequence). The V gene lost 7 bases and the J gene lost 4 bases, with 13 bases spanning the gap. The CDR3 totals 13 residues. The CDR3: CASITNGGYGYTF. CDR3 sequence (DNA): TGTGCCAGCATCACGAACGGGGGCTATGGCTACACCTTC.

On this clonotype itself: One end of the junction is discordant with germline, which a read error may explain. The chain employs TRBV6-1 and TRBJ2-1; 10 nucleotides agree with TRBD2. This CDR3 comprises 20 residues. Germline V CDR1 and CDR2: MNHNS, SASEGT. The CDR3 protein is CASSEALAGDFSSSYNEQFF. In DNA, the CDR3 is TGTGCCAGCAGCGAAGCGCTAGCGGGAGACTTCAGTAGCTCCTACAATGAGCAGTTCTTC.

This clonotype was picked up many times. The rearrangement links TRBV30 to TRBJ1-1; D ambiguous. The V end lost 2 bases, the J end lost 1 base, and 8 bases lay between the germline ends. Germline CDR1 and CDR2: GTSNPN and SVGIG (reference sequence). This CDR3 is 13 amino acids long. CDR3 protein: CAWSRGGNTEAFF. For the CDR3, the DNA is TGTGCCTGGAGTCGCGGCGGGAACACTGAAGCTTTCTTT.

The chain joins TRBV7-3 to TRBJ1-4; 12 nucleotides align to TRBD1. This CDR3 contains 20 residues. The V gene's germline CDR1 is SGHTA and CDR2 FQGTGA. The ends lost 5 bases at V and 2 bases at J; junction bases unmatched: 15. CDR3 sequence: CASSIGTNGTGGSTNEKLFF. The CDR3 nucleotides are TGTGCCAGCAGCATCGGAACCAACGGGACAGGGGGCTCTACTAATGAAAAACTGTTTTTT. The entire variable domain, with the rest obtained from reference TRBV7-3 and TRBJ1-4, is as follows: GAGVSQTPSNKVTEKGKYVELRCDPISGHTALYWYRQSLGQGPEFLIYFQGTGAADDSGLPNDRFFAVRPEGSVSTLKIQRTERGDSAVYLCASSIGTNGTGGSTNEKLFFGSGTQLSVL.